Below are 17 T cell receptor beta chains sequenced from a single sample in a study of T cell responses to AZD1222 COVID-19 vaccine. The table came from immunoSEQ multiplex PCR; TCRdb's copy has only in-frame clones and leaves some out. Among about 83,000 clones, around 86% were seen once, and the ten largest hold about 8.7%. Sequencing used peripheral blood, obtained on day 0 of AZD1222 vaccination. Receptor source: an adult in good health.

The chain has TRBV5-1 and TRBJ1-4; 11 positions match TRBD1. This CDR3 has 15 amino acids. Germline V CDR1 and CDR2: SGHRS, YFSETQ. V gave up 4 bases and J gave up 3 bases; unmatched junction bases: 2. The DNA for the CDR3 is TGCGCCAGCAGCGGACAGGGGGCCTCTAATGAAAAACTGTTTTTT. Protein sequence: CASSGQGASNEKLFF.

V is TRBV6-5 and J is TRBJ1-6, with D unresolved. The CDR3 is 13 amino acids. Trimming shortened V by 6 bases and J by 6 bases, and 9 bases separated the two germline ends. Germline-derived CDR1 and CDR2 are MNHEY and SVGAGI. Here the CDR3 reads CASREATNSPLHF. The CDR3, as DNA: TGTGCCAGCAGGGAGGCCACTAATTCACCCCTCCACTTT.

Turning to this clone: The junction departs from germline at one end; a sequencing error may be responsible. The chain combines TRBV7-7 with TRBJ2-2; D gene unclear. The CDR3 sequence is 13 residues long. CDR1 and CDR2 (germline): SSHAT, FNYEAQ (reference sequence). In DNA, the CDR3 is TGTGCTAGCAGCAACGACATCGCCGGGGAGCTGTTTTTT. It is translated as CASSNDIAGELFF.

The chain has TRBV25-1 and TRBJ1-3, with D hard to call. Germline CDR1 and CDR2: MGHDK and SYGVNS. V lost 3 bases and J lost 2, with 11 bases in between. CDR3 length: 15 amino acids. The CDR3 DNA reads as TGTGCCAGCAGTGACCCCTCGCGCCCTGGAAACACCATATATTTT. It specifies CASSDPSRPGNTIYF.

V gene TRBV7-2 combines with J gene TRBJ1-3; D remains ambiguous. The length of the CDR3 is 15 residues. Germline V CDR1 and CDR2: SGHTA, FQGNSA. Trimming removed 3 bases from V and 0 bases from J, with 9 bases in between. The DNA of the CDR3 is TGTGCCAGCAGCTTCCAGGCTATCTCTGGAAACACCATATATTTT. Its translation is CASSFQAISGNTIYF.

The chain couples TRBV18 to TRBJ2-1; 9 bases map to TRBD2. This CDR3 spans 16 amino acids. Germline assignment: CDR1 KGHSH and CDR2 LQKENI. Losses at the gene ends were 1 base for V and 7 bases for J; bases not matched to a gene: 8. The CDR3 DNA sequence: TGTGCCAGCTCACCACGACTAGCGGTCCTTGGGAATGAGCAGTTCTTC. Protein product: CASSPRLAVLGNEQFF. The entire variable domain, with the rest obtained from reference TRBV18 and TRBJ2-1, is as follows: NAGVMQNPRHLVRRRGQEARLRCSPMKGHSHVYWYRQLPEEGLKFMVYLQKENIIDESGMPKERFSAEFPKEGPSILRIQQVVRGDSAAYFCASSPRLAVLGNEQFFGPGTRLTVL.

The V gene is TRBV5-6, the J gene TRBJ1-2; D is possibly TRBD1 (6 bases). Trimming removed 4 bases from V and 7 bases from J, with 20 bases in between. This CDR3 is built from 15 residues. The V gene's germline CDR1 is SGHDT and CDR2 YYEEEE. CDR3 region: CASSPTPGQRGGYTF. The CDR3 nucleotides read TGTGCCAGCAGCCCCACACCGGGACAAAGAGGTGGCTACACCTTC.

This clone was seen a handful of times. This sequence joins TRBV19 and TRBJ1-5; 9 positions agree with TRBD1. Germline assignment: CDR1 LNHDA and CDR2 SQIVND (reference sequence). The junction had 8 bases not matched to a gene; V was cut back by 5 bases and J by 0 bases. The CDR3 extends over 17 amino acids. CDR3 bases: TGTGCCAGTAGTCGGACAGGGGAGAATTATAGCAATCAGCCCCAGCATTTT. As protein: CASSRTGENYSNQPQHF.

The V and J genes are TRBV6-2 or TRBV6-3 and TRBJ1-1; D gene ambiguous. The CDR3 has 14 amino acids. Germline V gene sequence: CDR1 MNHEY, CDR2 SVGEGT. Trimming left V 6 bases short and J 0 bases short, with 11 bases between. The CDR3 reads CASSLLPVNTEAFF. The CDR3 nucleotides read TGTGCCAGCAGCCTACTCCCGGTGAACACTGAAGCTTTCTTT.

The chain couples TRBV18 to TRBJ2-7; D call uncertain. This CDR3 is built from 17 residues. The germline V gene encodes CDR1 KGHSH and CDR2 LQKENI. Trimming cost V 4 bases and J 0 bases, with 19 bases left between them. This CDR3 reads CASSLAQGGLSSYEQYF. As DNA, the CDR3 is TGTGCCAGCTCACTCGCCCAAGGCGGTCTTAGCTCCTACGAGCAGTACTTC.

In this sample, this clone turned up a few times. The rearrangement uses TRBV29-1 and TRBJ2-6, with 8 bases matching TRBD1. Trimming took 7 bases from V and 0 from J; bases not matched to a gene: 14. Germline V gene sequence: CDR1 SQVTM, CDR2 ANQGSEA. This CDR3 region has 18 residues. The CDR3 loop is CSAGNRDRPRSGANVLTF. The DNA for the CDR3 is TGCAGCGCCGGAAATAGGGACAGGCCCCGCTCTGGGGCCAACGTCCTGACTTTC.

In DNA, the CDR3 is TGTGCCAGCAGCCAAGGACTAGCATGGGGGCACGACAATGAGCAGTTCTTC. Amino acid sequence: CASSQGLAWGHDNEQFF. The chain couples TRBV14 to TRBJ2-1; perhaps TRBD2 as D (7 bases). CDR1 and CDR2 (germline): SGHDN, FVKESK. Trimming took off 1 base at V and 5 bases at J, with 18 bases between the two ends. There are 17 residues in the CDR3.

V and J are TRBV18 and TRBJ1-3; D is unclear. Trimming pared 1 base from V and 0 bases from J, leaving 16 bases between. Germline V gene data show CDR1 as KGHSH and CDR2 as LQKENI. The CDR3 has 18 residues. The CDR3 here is CASSPRVASLGSGNTIYF. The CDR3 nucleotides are TGTGCCAGCTCACCACGGGTTGCCTCATTAGGCTCTGGAAACACCATATATTTT.

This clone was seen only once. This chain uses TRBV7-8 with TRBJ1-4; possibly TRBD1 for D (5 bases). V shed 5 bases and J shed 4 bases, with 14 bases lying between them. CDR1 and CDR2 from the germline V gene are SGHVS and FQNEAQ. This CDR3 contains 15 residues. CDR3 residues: CASSLRQSNNEKLFF. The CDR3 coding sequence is TGTGCCAGCAGCCTGCGACAGTCTAATAATGAAAAACTGTTTTTT.

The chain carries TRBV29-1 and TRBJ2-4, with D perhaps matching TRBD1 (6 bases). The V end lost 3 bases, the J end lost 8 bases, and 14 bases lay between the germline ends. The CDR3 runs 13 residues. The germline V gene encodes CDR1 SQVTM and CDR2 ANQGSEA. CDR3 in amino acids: CSVDEGHRDIQYF. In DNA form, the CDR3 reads TGCAGCGTTGACGAGGGACACCGGGACATTCAGTACTTC.

DNA for the CDR3: TGCGCCAGCAGCCAGGGACTAGTGTCCACCGAGCAGTACTTC. It is translated as CASSQGLVSTEQYF. This rearrangement joins TRBV5-1 to TRBJ2-7; 8 nucleotides agree with TRBD2. The CDR3 sequence is 14 residues long. J was trimmed by 6 bases and V by 4 bases; bases with no gene match: 9. Per the germline V gene, CDR1 is SGHRS and CDR2 is YFSETQ.

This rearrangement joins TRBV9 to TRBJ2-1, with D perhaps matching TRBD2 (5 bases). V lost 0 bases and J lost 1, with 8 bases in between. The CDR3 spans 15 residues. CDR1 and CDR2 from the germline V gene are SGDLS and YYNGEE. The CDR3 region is CASSVDGGSYNEQFF. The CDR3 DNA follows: TGTGCCAGCAGCGTAGATGGCGGGTCCTACAATGAGCAGTTCTTC.